This TCR beta chain is from a study of post-analysis software for immune sequencing data. In this sample, this clonotype turned up once. Its antigen is still unknown. One junction end does not reproduce the germline sequence, and a read error may be involved. CDR1 and CDR2 from the germline V gene are MRHNA and SNTAGT. The CDR3 runs 16 residues. Unique molecular identifiers had been added to the TCR beta cDNA libraries. MiXCR, run by TCRdb on the PCR reads, gives a single entry per CDR3 protein. The sample contains some 500,000 distinct CDR3 sequences, 40% to 55% of which appear only once. Overall study results and limits: TRBV segments more frequent in patients than in controls numbered five and included TRBV5-6, TRBV5-1 and TRBV20-1. Compared against controls, patients with multiple sclerosis displayed significantly lower normalized Chao1 diversity.

The TCR comes from a girl under 18 with multiple sclerosis. Sequenced material: blood. The chain employs TRBV6-4 and TRBJ2-1, with a possible D match to TRBD1 (6 bases). CDR3 DNA: TGTGCCAGCAGTGTCGGGACAATCGGCTCCCACAATGAGCAGTTCTTC. Its translation is CASSVGTIGSHNEQFF.